The rows below give T cell receptor beta chains drawn from one sample of a study of early stage breast cancer tumors. The assay was immunoSEQ multiplex PCR, and TCRdb's table has in-frame clones only and misses some. The data show several thousand clones, more than 60% seen once. Material for sequencing was normal breast tissue next to the tumor. These TCRs come from a person in their fifties or sixties with breast cancer. Both conserved end residues are part of each CDR3.

V gene,J gene,CDR3 protein
TRBV28,TRBJ1-1,CASSKGGVGTEAFF
TRBV7-7,TRBJ2-1,CASSNKGLGEQFF
TRBV7-3,TRBJ2-1,CASSLSTAGGYNEQFF
TRBV11-3,TRBJ1-2,CASSLRGTTLNYGYTF
TRBV11-2,TRBJ2-2,CASSLVNTGELFF
TRBV18,TRBJ1-1,CASSPQGANTEAFF
TRBV5-6,TRBJ2-5,CASSQGTSGRAETQYF
TRBV7-8,TRBJ1-5,CASSLTGQGPGTRQPQHF
TRBV29-1,TRBJ2-7,CSVEVLDEQYF
TRBV5-1,TRBJ1-4,CASRPTVAPNEKLFF
TRBV5-4,TRBJ2-7,CASSLSSGTTNEQYF